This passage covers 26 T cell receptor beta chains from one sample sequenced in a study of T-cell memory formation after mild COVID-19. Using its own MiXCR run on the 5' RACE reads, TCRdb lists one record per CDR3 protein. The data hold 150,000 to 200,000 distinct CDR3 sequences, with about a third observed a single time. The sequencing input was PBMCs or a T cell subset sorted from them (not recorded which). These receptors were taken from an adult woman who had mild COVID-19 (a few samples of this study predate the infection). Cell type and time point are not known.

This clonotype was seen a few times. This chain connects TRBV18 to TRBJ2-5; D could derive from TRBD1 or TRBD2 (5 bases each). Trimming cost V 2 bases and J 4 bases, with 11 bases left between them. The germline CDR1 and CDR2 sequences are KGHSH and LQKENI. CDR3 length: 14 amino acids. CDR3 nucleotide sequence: TGTGCCAGCTCACCAGCAGGGAGAGCAGAGACCCAGTACTTC. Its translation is CASSPAGRAETQYF.

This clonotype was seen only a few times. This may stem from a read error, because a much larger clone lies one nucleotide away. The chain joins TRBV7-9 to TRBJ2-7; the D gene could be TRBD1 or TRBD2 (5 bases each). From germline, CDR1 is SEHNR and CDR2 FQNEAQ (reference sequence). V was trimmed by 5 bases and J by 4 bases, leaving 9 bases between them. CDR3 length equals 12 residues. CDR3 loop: CASSRDVYEQYF. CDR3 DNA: TGTGCCAGCAGCAGGGACGTTTACGAGCAGTACTTC.

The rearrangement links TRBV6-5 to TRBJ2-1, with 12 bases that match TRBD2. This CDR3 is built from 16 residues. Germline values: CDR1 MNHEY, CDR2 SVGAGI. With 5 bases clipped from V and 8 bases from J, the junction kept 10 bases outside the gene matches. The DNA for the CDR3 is TGTGCCAGCAGTCAAACCCTAGCGGGGGGGCCCGATGAGCAGTTCTTC. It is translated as CASSQTLAGGPDEQFF.

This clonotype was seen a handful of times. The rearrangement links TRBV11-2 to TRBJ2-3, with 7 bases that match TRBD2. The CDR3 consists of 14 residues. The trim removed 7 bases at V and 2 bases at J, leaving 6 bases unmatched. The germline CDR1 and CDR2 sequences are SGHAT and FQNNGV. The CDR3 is CASKSGINTDTQYF. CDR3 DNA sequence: TGTGCCAGCAAAAGCGGGATTAACACAGATACGCAGTATTTT.

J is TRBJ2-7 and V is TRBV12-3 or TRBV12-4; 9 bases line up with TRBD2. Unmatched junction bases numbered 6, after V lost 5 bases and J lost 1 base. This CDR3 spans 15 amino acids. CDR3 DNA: TGTGCCAGCAGTGTTAGCGGGGGCTCTTCCTACGAGCAGTACTTC. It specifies CASSVSGGSSYEQYF.

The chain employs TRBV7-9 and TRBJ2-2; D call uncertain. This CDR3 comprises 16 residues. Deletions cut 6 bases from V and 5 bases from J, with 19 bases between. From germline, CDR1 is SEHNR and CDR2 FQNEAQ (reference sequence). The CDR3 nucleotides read TGTGCCAGCAGTAAAGCCTCACGGGCTGTGACCGGGGAGCTGTTTTTT. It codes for CASSKASRAVTGELFF.

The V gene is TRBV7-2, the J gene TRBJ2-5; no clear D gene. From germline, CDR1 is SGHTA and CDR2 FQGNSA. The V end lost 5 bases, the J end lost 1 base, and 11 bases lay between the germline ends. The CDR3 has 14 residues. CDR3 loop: CASSPLGSQETQYF. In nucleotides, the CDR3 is TGTGCCAGCAGCCCTCTGGGCAGCCAAGAGACCCAGTACTTC.

The DNA for the CDR3 is TGTGCCAGCAGCTTTAACAGGGGGCGACCAGATACGCAGTATTTT. Translating gives CASSFNRGRPDTQYF. The chain couples TRBV5-8 to TRBJ2-3; TRBD1 aligns across 9 bases. Unmatched junction bases numbered 5, after V lost 2 bases and J lost 4 bases. The germline V gene encodes CDR1 SGHTS and CDR2 YDEGEE. The CDR3 covers 15 residues.

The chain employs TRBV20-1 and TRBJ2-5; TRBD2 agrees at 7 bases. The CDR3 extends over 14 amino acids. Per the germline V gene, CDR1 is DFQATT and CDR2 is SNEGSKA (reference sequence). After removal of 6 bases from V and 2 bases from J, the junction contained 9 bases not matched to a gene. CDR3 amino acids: CSAGYGTTQETQYF. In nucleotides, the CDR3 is TGCAGTGCCGGATACGGGACTACGCAAGAGACCCAGTACTTC.

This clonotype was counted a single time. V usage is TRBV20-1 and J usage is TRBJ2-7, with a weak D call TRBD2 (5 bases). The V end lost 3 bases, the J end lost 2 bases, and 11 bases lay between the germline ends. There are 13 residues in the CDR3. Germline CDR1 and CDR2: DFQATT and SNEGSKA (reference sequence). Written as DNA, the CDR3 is TGCAGTGCTAGTCCGGCGGGTACCTACGAGCAGTACTTC. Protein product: CSASPAGTYEQYF.

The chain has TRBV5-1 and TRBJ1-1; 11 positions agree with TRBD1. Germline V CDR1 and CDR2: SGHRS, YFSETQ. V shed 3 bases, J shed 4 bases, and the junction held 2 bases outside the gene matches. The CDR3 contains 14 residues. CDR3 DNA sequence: TGCGCCAGCAGCTGGACAGGGGGCATCACTGAAGCTTTCTTT. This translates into CASSWTGGITEAFF.

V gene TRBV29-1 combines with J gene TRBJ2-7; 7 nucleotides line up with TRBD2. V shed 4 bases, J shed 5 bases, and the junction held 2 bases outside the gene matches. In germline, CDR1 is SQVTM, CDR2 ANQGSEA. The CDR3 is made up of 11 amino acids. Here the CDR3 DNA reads TGCAGCGTTGGGGAGGGCAACGAGCAGTACTTC. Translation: CSVGEGNEQYF.

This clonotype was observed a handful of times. CDR3 sequence: CASKRGSQETQYF. The CDR3 region has the DNA TGTGCCAGCAAAAGGGGCAGTCAAGAGACCCAGTACTTC. V usage is TRBV7-9 and J usage is TRBJ2-5; D might be TRBD1 (5 bases). V shed 7 bases and J shed 2 bases, with 11 bases lying between them. The CDR3 covers 13 residues. Germline values: CDR1 SEHNR, CDR2 FQNEAQ (reference sequence).

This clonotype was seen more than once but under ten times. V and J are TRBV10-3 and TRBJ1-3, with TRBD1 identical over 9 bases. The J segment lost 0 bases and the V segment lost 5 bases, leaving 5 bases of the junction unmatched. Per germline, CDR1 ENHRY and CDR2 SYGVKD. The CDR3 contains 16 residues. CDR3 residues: CAISSLTGGSGNTIYF. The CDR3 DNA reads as TGTGCCATCAGTTCCCTGACAGGGGGCTCTGGAAACACCATATATTTT.

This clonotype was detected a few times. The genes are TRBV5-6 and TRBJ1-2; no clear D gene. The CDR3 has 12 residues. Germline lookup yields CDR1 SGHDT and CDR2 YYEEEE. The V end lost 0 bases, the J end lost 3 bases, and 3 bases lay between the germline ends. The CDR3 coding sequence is TGTGCCAGCAGCTTGGAGTACTATGGCTACACCTTC. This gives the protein CASSLEYYGYTF.

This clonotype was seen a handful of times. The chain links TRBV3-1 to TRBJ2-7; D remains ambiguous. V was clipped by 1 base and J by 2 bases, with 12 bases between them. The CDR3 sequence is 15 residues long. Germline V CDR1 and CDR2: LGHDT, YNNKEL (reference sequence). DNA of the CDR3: TGTGCCAGCAGCCAAGTAACGGACGGACCCTACGAGCAGTACTTC. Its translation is CASSQVTDGPYEQYF.

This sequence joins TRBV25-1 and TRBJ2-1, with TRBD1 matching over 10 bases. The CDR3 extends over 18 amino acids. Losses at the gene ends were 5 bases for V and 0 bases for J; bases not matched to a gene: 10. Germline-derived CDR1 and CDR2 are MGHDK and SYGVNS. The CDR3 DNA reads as TGTGCCAGCAGTCACTCGGACAGGGGGGTCTTCTCCTACAATGAGCAGTTCTTC. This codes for CASSHSDRGVFSYNEQFF.

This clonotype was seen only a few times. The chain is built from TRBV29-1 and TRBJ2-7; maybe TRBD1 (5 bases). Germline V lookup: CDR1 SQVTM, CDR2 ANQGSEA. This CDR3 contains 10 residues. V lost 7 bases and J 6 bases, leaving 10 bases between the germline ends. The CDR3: CSGRVGEQYF. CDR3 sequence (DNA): TGCAGCGGCAGGGTTGGCGAGCAGTACTTC.

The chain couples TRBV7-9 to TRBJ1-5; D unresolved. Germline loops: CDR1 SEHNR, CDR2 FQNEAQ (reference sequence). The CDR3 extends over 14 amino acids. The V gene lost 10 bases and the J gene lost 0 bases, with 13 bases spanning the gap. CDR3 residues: CATAKIGSNQPQHF. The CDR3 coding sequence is TGTGCCACCGCTAAGATTGGTAGCAATCAGCCCCAGCATTTT.

The DNA for the CDR3 is TGTGCCAGCAGTTTTGTTTCCCCCCCTGGCTACACCTTC. It specifies CASSFVSPPGYTF. The rearrangement joins TRBV12-3 or TRBV12-4 to TRBJ1-2, with no clear D. Trimming cost V 3 bases and J 7 bases, with 12 bases left between them. The CDR3 runs 13 residues.

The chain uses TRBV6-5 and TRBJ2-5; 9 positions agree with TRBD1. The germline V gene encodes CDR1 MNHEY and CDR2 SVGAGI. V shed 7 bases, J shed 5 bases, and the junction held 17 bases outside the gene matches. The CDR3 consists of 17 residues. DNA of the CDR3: TGTGCCAGCACTCTCACCCACTTCCCGACAGGGGGGGAGACCCAGTACTTC. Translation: CASTLTHFPTGGETQYF.

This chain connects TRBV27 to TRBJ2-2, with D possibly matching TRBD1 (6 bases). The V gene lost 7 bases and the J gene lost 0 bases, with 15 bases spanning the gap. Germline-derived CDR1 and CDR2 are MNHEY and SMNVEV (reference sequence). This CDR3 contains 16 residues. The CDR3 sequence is CASTKGDHANTGELFF. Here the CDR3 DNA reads TGTGCCAGCACCAAGGGGGACCACGCGAACACCGGGGAGCTGTTTTTT.

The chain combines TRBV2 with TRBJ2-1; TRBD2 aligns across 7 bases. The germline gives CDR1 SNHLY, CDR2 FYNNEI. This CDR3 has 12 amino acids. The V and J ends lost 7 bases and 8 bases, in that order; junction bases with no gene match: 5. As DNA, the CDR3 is TGTGCCAGCAAATTTCTAGCGGATGAGCAGTTCTTC. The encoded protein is CASKFLADEQFF.

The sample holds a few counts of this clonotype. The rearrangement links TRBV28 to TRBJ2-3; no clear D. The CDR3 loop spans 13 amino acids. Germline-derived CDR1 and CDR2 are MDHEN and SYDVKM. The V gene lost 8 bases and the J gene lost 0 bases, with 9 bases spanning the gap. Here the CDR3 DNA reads TGTGCCAGCGACGGTTTTAGCACAGATACGCAGTATTTT. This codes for CASDGFSTDTQYF.

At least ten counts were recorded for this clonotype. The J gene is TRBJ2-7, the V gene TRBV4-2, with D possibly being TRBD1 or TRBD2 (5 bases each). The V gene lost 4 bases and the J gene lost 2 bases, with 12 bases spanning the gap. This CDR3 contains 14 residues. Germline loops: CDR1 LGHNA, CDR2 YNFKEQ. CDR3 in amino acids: CASSPGTPPYEQYF. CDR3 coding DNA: TGTGCCAGCAGCCCCGGGACGCCCCCCTACGAGCAGTACTTC.

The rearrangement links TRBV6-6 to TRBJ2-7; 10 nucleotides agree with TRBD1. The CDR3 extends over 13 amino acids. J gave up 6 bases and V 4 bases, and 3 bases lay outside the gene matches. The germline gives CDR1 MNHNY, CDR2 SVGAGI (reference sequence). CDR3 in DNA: TGTGCCAGCAGTTTGGACAGGGGGGGCGAGCAGTACTTC. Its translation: CASSLDRGGEQYF.